This T cell receptor (beta chain) was identified during a study of shared clonotypes between healthy human individuals. Sequencing used immunoSEQ multiplex PCR; TCRdb keeps in-frame clones, though not all of them. The sample contains some 680,000 clones, around four fifths of which appear only once. This clone was observed many times. The sample holds other DNA sequences that translate to the same CDR3. The sequence was collected from a woman under 40 in good health. The sequenced material came from memory CD4+ T cells sorted from blood. Subset described: CD45RA-negative fraction.

The CDR3 sequence is CASSLGDRDGEKLFF. CDR3 nucleotides: TGCGCCAGCAGCCTGGGCGACAGGGACGGTGAAAAACTGTTTTTT. This chain links TRBV5-1 with TRBJ1-4; TRBD1 matches at 7 bases. V trimming: 4 bases; J trimming: 7 bases; junction bases outside the gene matches: 10. Germline-derived CDR1 and CDR2 are SGHRS and YFSETQ. CDR3 length: 15 residues. The whole variable domain, remainder taken from reference TRBV5-1 and TRBJ1-4, is KAGVTQTPRYLIKTRGQQVTLSCSPISGHRSVSWYQQTPGQGLQFLFEYFSETQRNKGNFPGRFSGRQFSNSRSEMNVSTLELGDSALYLCASSLGDRDGEKLFFGSGTQLSVL.